This entry lists 17 T cell receptor beta chains sequenced from one sample in a study of shared clonotypes between healthy human individuals. Measured with immunoSEQ multiplex PCR; TCRdb has only the in-frame clones, and not every one. The sample has a few million clones; 90% to 95% are singletons. The sequencing sample was made of naive CD4+ T cells sorted from blood. Subset indicated: CD45RA+ positively selected. The origin of the receptors is a man aged 18 to 30 in good health.

Regarding this clone: At the DNA level, this CDR3 is encoded by other sequences in the same sample as well. The gene calls are TRBV2 and TRBJ2-7, with TRBD1 matching 8 bases. The V gene end was trimmed by 5 bases and the J gene end by 0 bases; junction bases not matched to a gene: 3. CDR3 length: 14 amino acids. Germline assignment: CDR1 SNHLY and CDR2 FYNNEI. The CDR3 sequence is CASSSGTGSYEQYF. The CDR3 DNA reads TGTGCCAGCAGTTCCGGGACAGGCTCCTACGAGCAGTACTTC.

The rearrangement links TRBV4-1 to TRBJ1-2, with D unclear. The CDR3 covers 16 residues. Germline loops: CDR1 MGHRA, CDR2 YSYEKL. Trimming removed 2 bases from V and 4 bases from J, with 17 bases in between. The CDR3 is CASSQIRAQSPYGYTF. In DNA form, the CDR3 reads TGCGCCAGCAGCCAAATACGGGCTCAGTCTCCCTATGGCTACACCTTC.

This sequence joins TRBV18 and TRBJ2-3; D perhaps matches TRBD1 (5 bases). This CDR3 has 15 residues. Germline-derived CDR1 and CDR2 are KGHSH and LQKENI. The V end was cut by 2 bases, the J end by 4 bases, with 13 bases between. DNA of the CDR3: TGTGCCAGCTCACCAGCGGCAGGGCTGGCAGATACGCAGTATTTT. This translates into CASSPAAGLADTQYF.

The chain couples TRBV5-1 to TRBJ1-1; D remains ambiguous. Germline V gene lookup returns CDR1 SGHRS and CDR2 YFSETQ. The CDR3 totals 15 residues. Trimming took off 0 bases at V and 4 bases at J, with 13 bases between the two ends. In DNA, the CDR3 is TGCGCCAGCAGCTTGGATGCGGGATCGGTCACTGAAGCTTTCTTT. Protein product: CASSLDAGSVTEAFF. Together with reference TRBV5-1 and TRBJ1-1, the CDR3 gives the full variable domain: KAGVTQTPRYLIKTRGQQVTLSCSPISGHRSVSWYQQTPGQGLQFLFEYFSETQRNKGNFPGRFSGRQFSNSRSEMNVSTLELGDSALYLCASSLDAGSVTEAFFGQGTRLTVV.

The V gene is TRBV5-1, the J gene TRBJ2-1; tentatively, D is TRBD1 or TRBD2 (5 bases each). V gave up 4 bases and J gave up 0 bases, with 11 bases separating them. Germline V lookup: CDR1 SGHRS, CDR2 YFSETQ. The CDR3 has 15 residues. CDR3 amino acids: CASSDSRGSYNEQFF. The CDR3 bases are TGCGCCAGCAGCGACAGTCGGGGCTCCTACAATGAGCAGTTCTTC. Using reference TRBV5-1 and TRBJ2-1 for the parts outside the CDR3, the full variable domain is KAGVTQTPRYLIKTRGQQVTLSCSPISGHRSVSWYQQTPGQGLQFLFEYFSETQRNKGNFPGRFSGRQFSNSRSEMNVSTLELGDSALYLCASSDSRGSYNEQFFGPGTRLTVL.

The chain combines TRBV6-5 with TRBJ1-2; 7 bases line up with TRBD1. CDR1 is MNHEY, CDR2 SVGAGI, per germline. This CDR3 contains 14 residues. The V and J ends lost 7 bases and 4 bases, in that order; junction bases with no gene match: 9. CDR3 in amino acids: CASIRGAGGYGYTF. DNA for the CDR3: TGTGCCAGCATCCGGGGGGCAGGGGGCTATGGCTACACCTTC.

This rearrangement joins TRBV5-1 to TRBJ1-5, with a tentative D call TRBD1 (5 bases). The CDR3 spans 14 residues. V lost 1 base and J lost 4, with 9 bases in between. The germline V gene encodes CDR1 SGHRS and CDR2 YFSETQ. In DNA, the CDR3 is TGCGCCAGCAGCTTGAGTGCAGGGAATCAGCCCCAGCATTTT. Its translation: CASSLSAGNQPQHF.

V gene TRBV10-3 combines with J gene TRBJ1-2, with D unclear. In germline, CDR1 is ENHRY, CDR2 SYGVKD. The CDR3 spans 15 residues. Trimming cost V 2 bases and J 0 bases, with 10 bases left between them. The CDR3: CAISENQWANYGYTF. CDR3 in DNA: TGTGCCATCAGTGAGAACCAATGGGCTAACTATGGCTACACCTTC.

This clone appeared once. The genes are TRBV6-1 and TRBJ2-3; D call uncertain. The CDR3 covers 14 residues. The V end was cut by 2 bases, the J end by 4 bases, with 10 bases between. Per germline, CDR1 MNHNS and CDR2 SASEGT. This CDR3 reads CASSELLDSDTQYF. The CDR3 nucleotides read TGTGCCAGCAGTGAACTCCTAGATTCAGATACGCAGTATTTT.

The chain employs TRBV5-1 and TRBJ1-2; TRBD1 is a possible D gene (5 bases). V was trimmed by 4 bases and J by 0 bases, leaving 7 bases between them. Germline V lookup: CDR1 SGHRS, CDR2 YFSETQ. The CDR3 runs to 13 residues. CDR3 in amino acids: CASSAQANYGYTF. The CDR3 DNA reads TGCGCCAGCAGCGCACAGGCTAACTATGGCTACACCTTC.

The CDR3 DNA follows: TGTGCCAGCCAGAGGACTCCGAGCTCCTACGAGCAGTACTTC. As protein: CASQRTPSSYEQYF. This rearrangement joins TRBV6-5 to TRBJ2-7; D is possibly TRBD2 (5 bases). CDR1 and CDR2 (germline): MNHEY, SVGAGI. The CDR3 covers 14 residues. V lost 8 bases and J lost 0, with 14 bases in between.

The J gene is TRBJ2-1, the V gene TRBV11-2; a possible D gene is TRBD1 (6 bases). The CDR3 covers 14 residues. V was trimmed by 0 bases and J by 6 bases, leaving 9 bases between them. Germline CDR1 reads SGHAT; CDR2 reads FQNNGV. Here the CDR3 reads CASSLDAQGNEQFF. The CDR3 DNA reads as TGTGCCAGCAGCTTAGATGCACAGGGCAATGAGCAGTTCTTC.

This chain links TRBV6-5 with TRBJ1-1; D might be TRBD1 (6 bases). Germline values: CDR1 MNHEY, CDR2 SVGAGI. V lost 5 bases and J lost 1, with 11 bases in between. This CDR3 is built from 14 residues. The CDR3 DNA reads as TGTGCCAGCAGTCCAATGACAGGGAACACTGAAGCTTTCTTT. Translated, it gives CASSPMTGNTEAFF.

The rearrangement uses TRBV7-2 and TRBJ1-2, with D possibly matching TRBD1 (6 bases). V was trimmed by 4 bases and J by 4 bases, leaving 10 bases between them. CDR1 and CDR2 from the germline V gene are SGHTA and FQGNSA. The CDR3 loop spans 13 amino acids. CDR3 in DNA: TGTGCCAGCAGCTCCAGGGGCATCTATGGCTACACCTTC. Protein: CASSSRGIYGYTF.

The CDR3 reads CASSVARINSPLHF. Here the CDR3 DNA reads TGTGCCAGCAGCGTAGCACGGATAAATTCACCCCTCCACTTT. The chain is built from TRBV9 and TRBJ1-6; no firm D call. This CDR3 comprises 14 residues. Germline CDR1 and CDR2: SGDLS and YYNGEE. Trimming left V 0 bases short and J 7 bases short, with 8 bases between.

The gene calls are TRBV5-1 and TRBJ1-2, with D maybe TRBD1 (6 bases). Per the germline V gene, CDR1 is SGHRS and CDR2 is YFSETQ. This CDR3 has 15 amino acids. Trimming removed 3 bases from V and 2 bases from J, with 14 bases in between. The CDR3 DNA sequence: TGCGCCAGCAGCTCGGGACACCCCGCAAACTATGGCTACACCTTC. Amino acid sequence: CASSSGHPANYGYTF.

This clone was found a few times. The sample contains more than one DNA sequence encoding this CDR3. The CDR3 nucleotides are TGTGCCTGGAGCGGGGACTACGAGCAGTACTTC. Its translation is CAWSGDYEQYF. The rearrangement links TRBV30 to TRBJ2-7; weak D call: TRBD2 (5 bases). V lost 3 bases to trimming and J lost 3 bases, with 6 bases between them. The CDR3 consists of 11 residues. Germline CDR1 is GTSNPN and CDR2 is SVGIG (reference sequence).